The next 18 T cell receptor beta chains were all read from a single sample in a study of shared clonotypes between healthy human individuals. Assay used: immunoSEQ multiplex PCR; TCRdb lists only in-frame clones, some missing. This repertoire shows 550,000 to 850,000 clones, 74% found once; its top ten account for 1.5% to 2%. Material for sequencing was memory CD4+ T cells sorted from blood. Subset noted: CD45RA-negative fraction. Every receptor here comes from a woman aged 25 to 45 in good health.

A word on this clone: In the same sample, other DNA sequences code for this CDR3. This chain uses TRBV4-1 with TRBJ2-5; TRBD2 might be the D (6 bases). Per the germline V gene, CDR1 is MGHRA and CDR2 is YSYEKL. Trimming took off 0 bases at V and 5 bases at J, with 10 bases between the two ends. The CDR3 is 14 residues long. CDR3 in DNA: TGCGCCAGCAGCCAAGATCCAGGAGGGGAGACCCAGTACTTC. Translation: CASSQDPGGETQYF.

The chain carries TRBV18 and TRBJ2-1; TRBD1 matches 7 bases. The CDR3 length is 16 residues. The germline CDR1 and CDR2 sequences are KGHSH and LQKENI. The trim removed 1 base at V and 1 base at J, leaving 4 bases unmatched. The CDR3 sequence is CASSPRQGRSYNEQFF. CDR3 coding DNA: TGTGCCAGCTCACCACGACAGGGAAGGTCCTACAATGAGCAGTTCTTC.

A single count supports this clone. The V gene is TRBV28, the J gene TRBJ1-4; tentatively, D is TRBD1 (5 bases). There are 16 residues in the CDR3. V lost 6 bases and J 3 bases, leaving 17 bases between the germline ends. Germline V CDR1 and CDR2: MDHEN, SYDVKM. The DNA for the CDR3 is TGTGCCAGCAGCATAGGACGGGGCATGGCTAATGAAAAACTGTTTTTT. It encodes CASSIGRGMANEKLFF.

The rearrangement links TRBV10-3 to TRBJ2-7; 7 bases align to TRBD1. This CDR3 is 15 amino acids long. J was trimmed by 6 bases and V by 4 bases; bases with no gene match: 12. Germline V gene lookup returns CDR1 ENHRY and CDR2 SYGVKD. CDR3 sequence: CAISGADRMGPEQYF. The CDR3 nucleotides are TGTGCCATCAGTGGGGCGGACAGGATGGGTCCCGAGCAGTACTTC.

The V and J genes are TRBV27 and TRBJ2-2; the match to TRBD2 covers 9 bases. The junction had 9 bases not matched to a gene; V was cut back by 8 bases and J by 2 bases. CDR3 length equals 16 residues. Germline loops: CDR1 MNHEY, CDR2 SMNVEV (reference sequence). The DNA for the CDR3 is TGTGCCAGCGGATCCCCTAGCGGGGAAAACACCGGGGAGCTGTTTTTT. Its protein product is CASGSPSGENTGELFF.

The rearrangement links TRBV10-2 to TRBJ1-2; a weak D match, TRBD1 (5 bases). The length of the CDR3 is 13 residues. Between the trimmed V and J ends, which lost 2 bases and 7 bases, there was a span of 11 bases. Germline V CDR1 and CDR2: WSHSY, SAAADI. The CDR3, as DNA: TGCGCCAGCAGTGAGCTGGGGGGAAGTGGCTACACCTTC. Amino acids: CASSELGGSGYTF.

The gene calls are TRBV19 and TRBJ2-1, with a possible D match to TRBD1 (8 bases). The CDR3 is 19 amino acids. Germline CDR1 LNHDA, CDR2 SQIVND (reference sequence). Between the trimmed V and J ends, which lost 3 bases and 6 bases, there was a span of 27 bases. CDR3 nucleotides: TGTGCCAGTAGTATGGTGGCAGGGGGCCCAGCGGGAATCGGCAATGAGCAGTTCTTC. This translates into CASSMVAGGPAGIGNEQFF.

This chain connects TRBV2 to TRBJ2-7; D possibly matches TRBD1 or TRBD2 (6 bases each). The germline V and J ends were trimmed by 7 bases and 2 bases, with 15 bases remaining between them. Germline V lookup: CDR1 SNHLY, CDR2 FYNNEI. This CDR3 is 14 amino acids long. Here the CDR3 reads CASTSGRGPYEQYF. CDR3 DNA sequence: TGTGCCAGCACCTCAGGTCGGGGGCCCTACGAGCAGTACTTC. Full variable domain (rest looked up from reference TRBV2 and TRBJ2-7): EPEVTQTPSHQVTQMGQEVILRCVPISNHLYFYWYRQILGQKVEFLVSFYNNEISEKSEIFDDQFSVERPDGSNFTLKIRSTKLEDSAMYFCASTSGRGPYEQYFGPGTRLTVT.

This rearrangement joins TRBV11-3 to TRBJ2-1; TRBD2 matches 13 bases. Per germline, CDR1 SGHNT and CDR2 YENEEA. V shed 6 bases and J 10 bases; nucleotides not matched to a gene: 6. The CDR3 is 14 residues long. The CDR3 is CASSQRTSGGEQFF. CDR3 in DNA: TGTGCCAGCAGTCAACGGACTAGCGGGGGAGAGCAGTTCTTC.

The V call is TRBV4-1, the J call TRBJ2-7; 9 bases line up with TRBD1. Unmatched junction bases numbered 11, after V lost 3 bases and J lost 2 bases. Germline CDR1 is MGHRA and CDR2 is YSYEKL. This CDR3 contains 17 residues. CDR3 nucleotide sequence: TGCGCCAGCAGCCACCTCCCAAAGGGGACAGGGACCTACGAGCAGTACTTC. It translates to CASSHLPKGTGTYEQYF.

With respect to this clone: In the same sample, other DNA sequences code for this CDR3. The gene calls are TRBV28 and TRBJ2-5; D gene ambiguous. Trimming left V 3 bases short and J 2 bases short, with 7 bases between. The CDR3 is made up of 13 amino acids. From germline, CDR1 is MDHEN and CDR2 SYDVKM. The CDR3 sequence is CASSLPGQETQYF. CDR3 bases: TGTGCCAGCAGTTTGCCCGGACAAGAGACCCAGTACTTC.

The genes are TRBV10-1 and TRBJ2-3; perhaps TRBD1 as D (6 bases). Trimming cost V 7 bases and J 2 bases, with 10 bases left between them. The CDR3 is 13 amino acids. Germline V gives CDR1 WNHNN, CDR2 SYGVQD (reference sequence). The CDR3 nucleotides read TGCGCCAGCACTGGACAGATCACAGATACGCAGTATTTT. Protein sequence: CASTGQITDTQYF.

The rearrangement links TRBV11-2 to TRBJ1-5; 12 nucleotides align to TRBD1. Germline lookup yields CDR1 SGHAT and CDR2 FQNNGV. V dropped 4 bases and J dropped 7; count of bases not matched to a gene: 5. CDR3 length: 15 amino acids. CDR3 nucleotides: TGTGCCAGCAGCTGGGGACAGGGGGCCGGACAGCCCCAGCATTTT. Its protein is CASSWGQGAGQPQHF. Using reference TRBV11-2 and TRBJ1-5 for the parts outside the CDR3, the full variable domain is EAGVAQSPRYKIIEKRQSVAFWCNPISGHATLYWYQQILGQGPKLLIQFQNNGVVDDSQLPKDRFSAERLKGVDSTLKIQPAKLEDSAVYLCASSWGQGAGQPQHFGDGTRLSIL.

V gene TRBV6-1 combines with J gene TRBJ2-7; the match to TRBD1 covers 9 bases. The V and J ends lost 5 bases and 0 bases, in that order; junction bases with no gene match: 5. The CDR3 runs 15 residues. Germline CDR1 is MNHNS and CDR2 is SASEGT. The CDR3 protein is CASSSGTGSSYEQYF. The CDR3 DNA reads as TGTGCCAGCAGTTCGGGGACAGGGAGCTCCTACGAGCAGTACTTC.

With regard to this clone: A read error may be the cause here, since a much bigger clone is one base away. Other DNA sequences from this sample encode an identical CDR3 as well. The J gene is TRBJ2-3, the V gene TRBV5-1; D perhaps matches TRBD2 (7 bases). This CDR3 contains 15 residues. Germline CDR1 SGHRS, CDR2 YFSETQ. CDR3 amino acids: CASSSLGRGGDTQYF. The CDR3 DNA reads TGCGCCAGTAGCTCCCTTGGAAGGGGGGGAGATACGCAGTATTTT.

This clone was observed once. The V gene is TRBV5-1, the J gene TRBJ1-2; unclear D gene. The CDR3 spans 14 residues. The germline V and J ends were trimmed by 0 bases and 5 bases, with 11 bases remaining between them. In germline, CDR1 is SGHRS, CDR2 YFSETQ. CDR3 in amino acids: CASSLAAVEYGYTF. In DNA, the CDR3 is TGCGCCAGCAGCTTGGCTGCGGTAGAGTATGGCTACACCTTC.

The genes are TRBV9 and TRBJ1-1; perhaps TRBD1 as D (5 bases). Germline CDR1 reads SGDLS; CDR2 reads YYNGEE. Trimming pared 3 bases from V and 6 bases from J, leaving 12 bases between. This CDR3 has 13 residues. CDR3 sequence reads: CASSERGFAEAFF. The CDR3 DNA follows: TGTGCCAGCAGCGAGAGGGGTTTCGCTGAAGCTTTCTTT.

There are many counts of this clone. The J gene is TRBJ2-2, the V gene TRBV6-6; D is possibly TRBD1 (5 bases). CDR1 and CDR2 (germline): MNHNY, SVGAGI (reference sequence). With 6 bases removed from V and 1 base from J, the gap between germline ends came to 9 bases. The CDR3 totals 14 residues. The CDR3 nucleotides read TGTGCCAGCAGAAAAACAGGGAACACCGGGGAGCTGTTTTTT. This encodes CASRKTGNTGELFF.